The 24 T cell receptor beta chains given below trace back to one sample, sequenced in a study of post-analysis software for immune sequencing data. These TCRs are of unknown antigen specificity. Broader study findings: Included in a set of a handful of TRBV segments more frequent in patients than controls were TRBV5-6, TRBV5-1 and TRBV20-1.

The TCR beta cDNA libraries contained unique molecular identifiers. TCRdb reanalysed the PCR reads using MiXCR and keeps one entry per CDR3 protein. The repertoire consists of hundreds of thousands of distinct CDR3 sequences, with 30% occurring once and the leading ten covering more than 0.55%. The sequenced material came from blood. Receptors were obtained from a girl aged 5-17 years with multiple sclerosis.

The rearrangement joins TRBV5-6 to TRBJ2-3; 10 bases align to TRBD2. From germline, CDR1 is SGHDT and CDR2 YYEEEE. The CDR3 loop spans 18 amino acids. V lost 4 bases, J lost 0 bases, and 11 bases stayed unmatched. The CDR3 protein is CASSPWGLAQSSTDTQYF. CDR3 coding DNA: TGTGCCAGCAGCCCCTGGGGACTAGCGCAATCTAGCACAGATACGCAGTATTTT.

V gene TRBV6-1 combines with J gene TRBJ2-7; D may be TRBD1 (5 bases). The V end lost 6 bases, the J end lost 0 bases, and 12 bases lay between the germline ends. Per the germline V gene, CDR1 is MNHNS and CDR2 is SASEGT. The CDR3 loop spans 14 amino acids. The CDR3 bases are TGTGCCAGCAGGGTAGTCGACAGCTCCTACGAGCAGTACTTC. The encoded protein is CASRVVDSSYEQYF.

This clonotype was found a few times. The V call is TRBV27, the J call TRBJ1-5; no clear D. Germline CDR1 MNHEY, CDR2 SMNVEV (reference sequence). Deletions cut 6 bases from V and 5 bases from J, with 14 bases between. This CDR3 contains 14 residues. CDR3 amino acids: CASSPLGGHQPQHF. CDR3 DNA sequence: TGTGCCAGCAGCCCCTTGGGAGGCCATCAGCCCCAGCATTTT.

The sample holds a few counts of this clonotype. The chain employs TRBV14 and TRBJ1-6; TRBD1 matches 7 bases. Germline V CDR1 and CDR2: SGHDN, FVKESK. The CDR3 spans 14 residues. The ends lost 4 bases at V and 8 bases at J; junction bases unmatched: 5. CDR3 nucleotide sequence: TGTGCCAGCAGCCCCGGCAGGGGGGATTCACCCCTCCACTTT. It is translated as CASSPGRGDSPLHF.

About this clonotype: Compared with germline, one end of the junction differs, possibly owing to a read error. The chain recombines TRBV18 with TRBJ1-1; D gene unclear. In germline, CDR1 is KGHSH, CDR2 LQKENI. The CDR3 runs to 13 residues. This CDR3 is CAGSPGLNTEAFF. The CDR3 DNA reads as TGTGCCGGCTCACCAGGATTGAACACTGAAGCTTTCTTT.

The gene calls are TRBV9 and TRBJ1-2; D remains ambiguous. The CDR3 length is 13 residues. Germline lookup yields CDR1 SGDLS and CDR2 YYNGEE. Trimming pared 0 bases from V and 6 bases from J, leaving 9 bases between. CDR3 region: CASSVDSMDGYTF. In nucleotides, the CDR3 is TGTGCCAGCAGCGTAGATTCCATGGATGGCTACACCTTC. The full variable domain, completed using reference TRBV9 and TRBJ1-2, is DSGVTQTPKHLITATGQRVTLRCSPRSGDLSVYWYQQSLDQGLQFLIQYYNGEERAKGNILERFSAQQFPDLHSELNLSSLELGDSALYFCASSVDSMDGYTFGSGTRLTVV.

Turning to this clonotype: A much larger clone sits a single nucleotide away, making a read error possible. V and J are TRBV28 and TRBJ2-5; the D gene is possibly TRBD1 (6 bases). The J call may not be correct, given that the DNA end is closer to TRBJ2-7. The CDR3 is 15 residues long. Germline V gene sequence: CDR1 MDHEN, CDR2 SYDVKM. For the CDR3, the DNA is TGTGCCAGCGGCTCGAGGGGGATTAGCTCCTGCGAGCAGTACTTC. Amino acid sequence: CASGSRGISSCEQYF.

This clonotype was found a few times. The chain couples TRBV20-1 to TRBJ2-3, with D tentatively TRBD2 (6 bases). The CDR3 spans 14 residues. In germline, CDR1 is DFQATT, CDR2 SNEGSKA (reference sequence). V was trimmed by 3 bases and J by 3 bases, leaving 13 bases between them. CDR3 region: CSARPLAGTDTQYF. In nucleotides, the CDR3 is TGCAGTGCTAGGCCACTAGCTGGAACAGATACGCAGTATTTT.

The V and J genes are TRBV20-1 and TRBJ1-5; D is uncertain. The CDR3 runs to 12 residues. Germline CDR1 reads DFQATT; CDR2 reads SNEGSKA (reference sequence). The germline V and J ends were trimmed by 5 bases and 4 bases, with 9 bases remaining between them. The CDR3 spells CSAGRKNQPQHF. The CDR3 coding sequence is TGCAGTGCTGGGCGGAAGAATCAGCCCCAGCATTTT.

V and J are TRBV5-6 and TRBJ1-5; TRBD1 aligns across 10 bases. Germline trimming cut 2 bases from V and 5 bases from J; bases unmatched to any gene: 7. CDR1 SGHDT and CDR2 YYEEEE come from the germline V gene. The CDR3 contains 16 residues. CDR3 residues: CASSFLGQGGHQPQHF. Here the CDR3 DNA reads TGTGCCAGCAGCTTTCTCGGACAGGGGGGGCATCAGCCCCAGCATTTT.

The V gene is TRBV20-1, the J gene TRBJ2-5; TRBD2 aligns across 7 bases. The ends lost 7 bases at V and 2 bases at J; junction bases unmatched: 7. This CDR3 region has 13 residues. Per germline, CDR1 DFQATT and CDR2 SNEGSKA (reference sequence). Written as DNA, the CDR3 is TGCAGTGTCCTTGGGGGGGTTCAAGAGACCCAGTACTTC. Encoded protein: CSVLGGVQETQYF.

The chain links TRBV4-3 to TRBJ2-2; no clear D gene. V was pared by 9 bases and J by 6 bases, with 14 bases between. The CDR3 extends over 13 amino acids. Germline CDR1 LGHNA, CDR2 YSLEER. The CDR3 bases are TGCGCCAGTCGTGATGTTGAGGCCGGGGAGCTGTTTTTT. Protein: CASRDVEAGELFF.

This clonotype has more than one count but fewer than ten. The chain couples TRBV7-2 to TRBJ1-2; D unresolved. The V gene's germline CDR1 is SGHTA and CDR2 FQGNSA. The V end was cut by 1 base, the J end by 7 bases, with 10 bases between. This CDR3 has 13 residues. CDR3 loop: CASSLVPEGGYTF. DNA for the CDR3: TGTGCCAGCAGCTTAGTACCAGAGGGTGGCTACACCTTC.

The chain is built from TRBV18 and TRBJ2-5; unclear D gene. Germline V gene data show CDR1 as KGHSH and CDR2 as LQKENI. Trimming took 2 bases from V and 4 from J, leaving 5 bases between them. The CDR3 loop spans 12 amino acids. The CDR3 region is CASSPKGETQYF. CDR3 coding DNA: TGTGCCAGCTCACCAAAGGGAGAGACCCAGTACTTC.

The chain links TRBV15 to TRBJ1-2; weak D call: TRBD1 (5 bases). The CDR3 length is 12 residues. CDR1 is LNHNV and CDR2 is YYDKDF in the germline V gene (reference sequence). V lost 5 bases and J 3 bases, leaving 7 bases between the germline ends. The CDR3 loop reads CATSRGDYGYTF. For the CDR3, the DNA is TGTGCCACCAGCCGGGGGGACTATGGCTACACCTTC.

This clonotype was observed at least ten times. The rearrangement links TRBV29-1 to TRBJ2-5; 7 positions agree with TRBD2. The length of the CDR3 is 13 residues. With 6 bases clipped from V and 2 bases from J, the junction kept 6 bases outside the gene matches. Germline V gives CDR1 SQVTM, CDR2 ANQGSEA. CDR3: CSVGRGGQETQYF. The CDR3 bases are TGCAGCGTGGGGAGGGGAGGACAAGAGACCCAGTACTTC.

This clonotype appeared a few times. The CDR3 is CAISEGQGRSNEKLFF. CDR3 coding DNA: TGTGCCATCAGTGAGGGACAGGGTCGGTCTAATGAAAAACTGTTTTTT. This chain links TRBV10-3 with TRBJ1-4; 8 bases are shared with TRBD1. With V trimmed by 2 bases and J by 3 bases, 5 bases remained unmatched. The CDR3 is 16 amino acids. Per the germline V gene, CDR1 is ENHRY and CDR2 is SYGVKD.

This clonotype was counted a few times. V gene TRBV20-1 combines with J gene TRBJ2-7, with 10 bases that match TRBD2. The CDR3 has 14 amino acids. The trim removed 6 bases at V and 2 bases at J, leaving 7 bases unmatched. Germline V gene data show CDR1 as DFQATT and CDR2 as SNEGSKA (reference sequence). The CDR3 protein is CSATGTSVAYEQYF. The CDR3 DNA sequence: TGCAGTGCAACCGGGACTAGCGTTGCCTACGAGCAGTACTTC.

This clonotype has more than one count but fewer than ten. The chain has TRBV9 and TRBJ2-1; the match to TRBD1 covers 7 bases. The length of the CDR3 is 17 residues. Trimming at V came to 0 bases and at J to 6 bases, leaving 12 bases not matched to a gene. CDR1 and CDR2 (germline): SGDLS, YYNGEE. This CDR3 is CASSVGGRGGVSNEQFF. CDR3 DNA: TGTGCCAGCAGCGTAGGAGGTCGAGGGGGCGTTTCCAATGAGCAGTTCTTC.

This clonotype was seen a handful of times. The chain employs TRBV7-2 and TRBJ2-1; the D gene is possibly TRBD2 (5 bases). V gave up 3 bases and J gave up 3 bases, with 9 bases separating them. There are 14 residues in the CDR3. Germline loops: CDR1 SGHTA, CDR2 FQGNSA. This CDR3 reads CASSLDRGYNEQFF. CDR3 nucleotide sequence: TGTGCCAGCAGCTTGGACCGGGGCTACAATGAGCAGTTCTTC.

This clonotype was observed a handful of times. The J gene is TRBJ2-7, the V gene TRBV7-2; 11 bases are a match to TRBD2. The junction had 2 bases not matched to a gene; V was cut back by 3 bases and J by 4 bases. Germline CDR1 SGHTA, CDR2 FQGNSA. The CDR3 length is 14 residues. CDR3 in amino acids: CASSFTSGSYEQYF. The CDR3 coding sequence is TGTGCCAGCAGCTTTACTAGCGGGAGTTACGAGCAGTACTTC.

The chain links TRBV5-1 to TRBJ1-1, with 7 bases matching TRBD1. After removal of 4 bases from V and 3 bases from J, the junction contained 6 bases not matched to a gene. Germline V gives CDR1 SGHRS, CDR2 YFSETQ. The CDR3 runs to 14 residues. The CDR3 sequence is CASSQDRIDTEAFF. The DNA for the CDR3 is TGCGCCAGCAGCCAGGACAGGATTGACACTGAAGCTTTCTTT.

The V call is TRBV6-5, the J call TRBJ1-2; the match to TRBD1 covers 8 bases. With V trimmed by 10 bases and J by 0 bases, 10 bases remained unmatched. The germline gives CDR1 MNHEY, CDR2 SVGAGI. The CDR3 is 15 residues long. CDR3 nucleotide sequence: TGTGCCACCAAGGGACGGGACAGGTCTAACTATGGCTACACCTTC. Amino acid sequence: CATKGRDRSNYGYTF.

The table lists this clonotype with a few counts. The chain links TRBV29-1 to TRBJ1-1, with 7 bases aligning to TRBD1. Trimming took 7 bases from V and 1 from J; bases not matched to a gene: 6. From germline, CDR1 is SQVTM and CDR2 ANQGSEA. The CDR3 spans 13 residues. The CDR3 here is CSGGGGKNTEAFF. CDR3 sequence (DNA): TGCAGCGGGGGAGGGGGCAAGAACACTGAAGCTTTCTTT.